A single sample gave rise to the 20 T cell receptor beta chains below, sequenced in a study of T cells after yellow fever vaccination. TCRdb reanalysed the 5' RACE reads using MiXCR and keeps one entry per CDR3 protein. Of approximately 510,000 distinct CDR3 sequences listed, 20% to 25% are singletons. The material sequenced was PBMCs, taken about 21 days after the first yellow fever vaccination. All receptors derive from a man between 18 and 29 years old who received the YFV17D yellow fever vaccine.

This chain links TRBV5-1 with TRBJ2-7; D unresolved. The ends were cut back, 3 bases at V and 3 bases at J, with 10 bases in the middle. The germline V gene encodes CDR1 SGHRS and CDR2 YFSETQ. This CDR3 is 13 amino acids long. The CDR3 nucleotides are TGCGCCAGCAGCTGGGCCCTCGGCTACGAGCAGTACTTC. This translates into CASSWALGYEQYF.

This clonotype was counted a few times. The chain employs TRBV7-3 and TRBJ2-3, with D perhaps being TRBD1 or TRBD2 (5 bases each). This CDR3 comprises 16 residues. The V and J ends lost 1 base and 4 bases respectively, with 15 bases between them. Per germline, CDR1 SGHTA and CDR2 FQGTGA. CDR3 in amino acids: CASSLNSMRDPDTQYF. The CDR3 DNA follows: TGTGCCAGCAGCTTAAACTCTATGAGGGACCCAGATACGCAGTATTTT.

In DNA, the CDR3 is TGTGCCAGCAGCCATAGGGGCAGCAGCTACGAGCAGTACTTC. Protein: CASSHRGSSYEQYF. The chain couples TRBV14 to TRBJ2-7; D may be TRBD1 (5 bases). There are 14 residues in the CDR3. The germline V gene encodes CDR1 SGHDN and CDR2 FVKESK. V was clipped by 3 bases and J by 3 bases, with 12 bases between them.

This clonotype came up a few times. In DNA, the CDR3 is TGCAGTGCTAGAGATTTGCGGGGGTCCCTTGGGACCTTC. Amino acid sequence: CSARDLRGSLGTF. V usage is TRBV20-1 and J usage is TRBJ1-2, with D perhaps TRBD1 (5 bases). Trimming took off 0 bases at V and 14 bases at J, with 19 bases between the two ends. Germline V gene lookup returns CDR1 DFQATT and CDR2 SNEGSKA (reference sequence). This CDR3 spans 13 amino acids.

The CDR3: CASSPQTEARQETQYF. As DNA, the CDR3 is TGTGCCAGCAGCCCACAGACCGAGGCGAGACAAGAGACCCAGTACTTC. The chain combines TRBV4-2 with TRBJ2-5; D call uncertain. Per germline, CDR1 LGHNA and CDR2 YNFKEQ. V lost 4 bases and J lost 2, with 17 bases in between. The CDR3 sequence is 16 residues long.

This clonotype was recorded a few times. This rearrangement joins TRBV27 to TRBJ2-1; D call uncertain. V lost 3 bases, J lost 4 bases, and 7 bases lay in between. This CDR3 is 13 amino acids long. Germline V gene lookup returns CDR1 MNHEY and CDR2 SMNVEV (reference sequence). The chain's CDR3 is CASSFRRYNEQFF. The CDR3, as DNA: TGTGCCAGCAGTTTTCGACGTTACAATGAGCAGTTCTTC.

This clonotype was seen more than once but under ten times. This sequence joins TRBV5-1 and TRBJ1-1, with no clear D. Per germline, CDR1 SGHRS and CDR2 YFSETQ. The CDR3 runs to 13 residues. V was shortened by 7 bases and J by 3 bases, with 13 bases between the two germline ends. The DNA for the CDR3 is TGCGCCAGCGGTCGCGGATTGGACACTGAAGCTTTCTTT. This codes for CASGRGLDTEAFF. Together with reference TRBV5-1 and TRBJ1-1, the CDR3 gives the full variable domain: KAGVTQTPRYLIKTRGQQVTLSCSPISGHRSVSWYQQTPGQGLQFLFEYFSETQRNKGNFPGRFSGRQFSNSRSEMNVSTLELGDSALYLCASGRGLDTEAFFGQGTRLTVV.

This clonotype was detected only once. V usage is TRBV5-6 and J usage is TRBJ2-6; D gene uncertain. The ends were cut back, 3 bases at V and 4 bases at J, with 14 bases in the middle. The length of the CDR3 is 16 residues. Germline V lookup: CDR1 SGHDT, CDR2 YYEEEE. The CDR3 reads CASSSTPATGANVLTF. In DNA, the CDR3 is TGTGCCAGCAGCTCGACTCCCGCAACAGGGGCCAACGTCCTGACTTTC.

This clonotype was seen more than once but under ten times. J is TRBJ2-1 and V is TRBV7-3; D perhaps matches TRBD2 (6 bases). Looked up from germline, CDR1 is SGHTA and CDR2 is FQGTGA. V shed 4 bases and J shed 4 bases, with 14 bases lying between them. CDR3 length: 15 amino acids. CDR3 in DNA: TGTGCCAGCAGCTCCGGGACTTTCGGTTACAATGAGCAGTTCTTC. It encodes CASSSGTFGYNEQFF.

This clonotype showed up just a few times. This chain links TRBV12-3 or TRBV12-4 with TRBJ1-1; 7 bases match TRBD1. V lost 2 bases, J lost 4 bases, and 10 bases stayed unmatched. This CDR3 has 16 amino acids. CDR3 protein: CASSLWVDRVSTEAFF. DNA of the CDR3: TGTGCCAGCAGTTTATGGGTTGACAGGGTAAGCACTGAAGCTTTCTTT.

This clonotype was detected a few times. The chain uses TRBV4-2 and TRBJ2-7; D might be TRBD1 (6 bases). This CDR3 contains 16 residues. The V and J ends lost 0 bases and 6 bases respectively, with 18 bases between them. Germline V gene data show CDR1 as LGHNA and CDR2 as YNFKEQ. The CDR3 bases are TGTGCCAGCAGCCAAGAATCAACAGGGTGGTCCGGCGAGCAGTACTTC. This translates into CASSQESTGWSGEQYF.

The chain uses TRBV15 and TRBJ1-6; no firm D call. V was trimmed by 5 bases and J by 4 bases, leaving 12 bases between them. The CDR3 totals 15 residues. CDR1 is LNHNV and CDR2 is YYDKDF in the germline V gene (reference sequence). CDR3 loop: CATSLRAAYNSPLHF. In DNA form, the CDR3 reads TGTGCCACCAGCCTTCGGGCGGCTTATAATTCACCCCTCCACTTT.

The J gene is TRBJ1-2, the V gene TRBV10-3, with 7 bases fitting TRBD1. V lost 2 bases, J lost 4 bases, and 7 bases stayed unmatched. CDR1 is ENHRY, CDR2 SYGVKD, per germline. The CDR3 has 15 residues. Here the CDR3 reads CAISEPTTGVYGYTF. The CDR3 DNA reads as TGTGCCATCAGTGAGCCAACTACAGGGGTCTATGGCTACACCTTC.

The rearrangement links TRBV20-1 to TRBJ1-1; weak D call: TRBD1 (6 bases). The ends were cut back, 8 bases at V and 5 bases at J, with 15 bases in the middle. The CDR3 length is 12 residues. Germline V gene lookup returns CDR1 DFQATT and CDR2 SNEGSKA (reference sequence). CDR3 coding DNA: TGCAGTCCTGCTGGGGGGCCAACTGAAGCTTTCTTT. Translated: CSPAGGPTEAFF.

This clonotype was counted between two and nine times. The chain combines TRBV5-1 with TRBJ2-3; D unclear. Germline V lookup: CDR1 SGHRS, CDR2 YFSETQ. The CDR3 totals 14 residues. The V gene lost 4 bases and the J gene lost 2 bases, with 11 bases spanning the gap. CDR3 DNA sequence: TGCGCCAGCAGCCTGCTAGGCACCACAGATACGCAGTATTTT. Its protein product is CASSLLGTTDTQYF.

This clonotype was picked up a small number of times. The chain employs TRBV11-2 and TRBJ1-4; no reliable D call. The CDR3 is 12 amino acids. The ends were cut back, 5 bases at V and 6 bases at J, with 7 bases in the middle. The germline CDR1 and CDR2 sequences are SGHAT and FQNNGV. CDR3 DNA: TGTGCCAGCAGCCCGGAGGATGAAAAACTGTTTTTT. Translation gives CASSPEDEKLFF.

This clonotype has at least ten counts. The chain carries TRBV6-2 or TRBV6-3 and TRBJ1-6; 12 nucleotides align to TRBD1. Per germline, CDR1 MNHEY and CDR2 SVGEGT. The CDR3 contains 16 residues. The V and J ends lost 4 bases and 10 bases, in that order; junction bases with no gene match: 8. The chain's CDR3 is CASSSSGQGARSPLHF. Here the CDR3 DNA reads TGTGCCAGCAGTTCCTCGGGACAGGGGGCGAGGTCACCCCTCCACTTT.

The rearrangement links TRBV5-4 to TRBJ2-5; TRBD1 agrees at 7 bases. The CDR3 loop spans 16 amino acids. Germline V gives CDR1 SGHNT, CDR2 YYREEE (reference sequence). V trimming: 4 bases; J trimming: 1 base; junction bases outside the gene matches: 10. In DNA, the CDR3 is TGTGCCAGCAGCCTAGGGGGCGCGTCGGGCCAAGAGACCCAGTACTTC. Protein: CASSLGGASGQETQYF.

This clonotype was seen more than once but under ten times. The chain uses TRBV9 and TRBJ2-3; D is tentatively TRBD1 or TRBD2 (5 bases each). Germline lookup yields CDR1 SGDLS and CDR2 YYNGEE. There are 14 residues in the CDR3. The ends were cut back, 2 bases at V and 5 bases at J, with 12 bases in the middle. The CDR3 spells CASSVGTRGDTQYF. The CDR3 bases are TGTGCCAGCAGCGTCGGGACCCGGGGAGATACGCAGTATTTT.

CDR3 DNA: TGCGCCAGCAGCCAAGAAAACAGGGCAATGGATCAGCCCCAGCATTTT. It codes for CASSQENRAMDQPQHF. The chain is built from TRBV4-1 and TRBJ1-5; a weak D match, TRBD1 (6 bases). Trimming removed 0 bases at V and 5 bases at J, with 14 bases between. Per the germline V gene, CDR1 is MGHRA and CDR2 is YSYEKL. The CDR3 is 16 amino acids.